Only a few counts were recorded for the clone carrying this T cell receptor beta chain. Its antigen is still unknown. The sample is drawn from a study of CD8 T cells in ankylosing spondylitis. The study, taken as a whole, reports: Seemingly distinctive of ankylosing spondylitis blood was a TCR beta motif formed by eight highly homologous variants. Disease-linked clones were found to be CD8+ and relatively rare in peripheral blood.

A single record per CDR3 protein comes from TCRdb applying MiXCR to the 5' RACE reads. The sample shows a few hundred thousand distinct CDR3 sequences, around 21% of them seen only once. V was clipped by 2 bases and J by 7 bases, with 11 bases between them. The V gene's germline CDR1 is MNHEY and CDR2 SVGAGI. CDR3 length: 13 residues. The TCR sequence derives from a female donor with ankylosing spondylitis or in good health (not recorded which). The sample comprised blood, either unsorted or a sorted T cell fraction (not recorded which). The V call is TRBV6-5, the J call TRBJ1-2, with D perhaps matching TRBD1 (6 bases). DNA for the CDR3: TGTGCCAGCAGTTACGGGGGGCATCGTGGCTACACCTTC. It codes for CASSYGGHRGYTF.